Listed below are T cell receptor beta chains from one sample, sequenced in a study of OX40 agonist ivuxolimab in advanced cancers. Profiled with immunoSEQ multiplex PCR; TCRdb holds only in-frame clones, not every one. This table holds more than 80,000 clones, 70% to 90% found once. The material was CD4+ or CD8+ T cells sorted from blood, obtained in a trial of the OX40 agonist ivuxolimab. The receptors originated from an adult with an advanced solid tumor such as melanoma, head and neck, liver or kidney cancer. The CDR3 runs from the conserved cysteine through the conserved F or W. D genes are given only for firm matches. Some rows mark clone size as missing; the rest say once, few, many or name a class of expanded clone.

.	TRBV29-1	TRBJ1-2	.	CSDERGEYYGYTF
.	TRBV27	TRBJ1-2	.	CASIFRQIYYGYTF
.	TRBV6-6	TRBJ1-1	.	CASSYGYAEAFF
.	TRBV21-1	TRBJ1-5	.	CASSKNRQGRNQPQHF
.	TRBV6-5	TRBJ2-7	.	CASSYLRDGEQYF
.	TRBV28	TRBJ1-2	.	CASTVGTAAGYTF
TRBD1	TRBV30	TRBJ2-3	.	CAWSPGGRSTDTQYF
.	TRBV6-5	TRBJ2-3	.	CASISPGLGDTQYF
.	TRBV7-8	TRBJ1-2	.	CASSFRAANYGYTF
TRBD1	TRBV27	TRBJ2-6	.	CASTLTGTSGANVLTF
.	TRBV5-8	TRBJ1-2	.	CASSLVSVYGYTF
TRBD2	TRBV30	TRBJ2-3	.	CAWSGGLDTDTQYF
.	TRBV7-8	TRBJ2-6	.	CASRLPRGNWSSGANVLTF
TRBD2	TRBV7-2	TRBJ2-7	.	CASGGRGAEQYF
.	TRBV29-1	TRBJ2-1	.	CSVSPPGTRFRNEQFF
TRBD2	TRBV6-5	TRBJ2-7	.	CASSSLWGRVKQYF
.	TRBV10-2	TRBJ1-5	.	CASTKQMDQPQHF
TRBD1	TRBV6-5	TRBJ1-5	.	CASSRRQGGNQPQHF
.	TRBV2	TRBJ1-6	.	CASSAVQVHNSPLHF
.	TRBV20-1	TRBJ2-3	.	CSARAGDTQYF
TRBD2	TRBV2	TRBJ2-7	.	CASRRLAGGYEQYF
.	TRBV19	TRBJ2-2	.	CASSMRVTGELFF
TRBD1	TRBV6-6	TRBJ1-2	.	CASTTPGTGTYGYTF
.	TRBV2	TRBJ1-2	few	CASSPRGRDGYTF
TRBD2	TRBV4-1	.	.	CASSQGNLAGDPYEQYF
.	TRBV5-5	TRBJ1-6	.	CASSSGGSGFSPLHF
.	TRBV7-9	TRBJ1-5	.	CASSFPEQEGNQPQHF
.	TRBV5-6	TRBJ1-1	.	CASSQGVGAFF
.	TRBV19	TRBJ2-5	.	CASSMAAETQYF
TRBD2	TRBV10-1	TRBJ2-1	.	CASSEGLAHNEQFF
TRBD2	TRBV7-2	TRBJ2-1	.	CASSVLAGGPDEQFF
.	TRBV30	TRBJ1-5	.	CAWSVRNQPQHF
.	TRBV7-9	TRBJ1-1	once	CASSKSGVGDTEAFF
.	TRBV7-6	TRBJ2-5	.	CASSLAGSETQYF
.	TRBV6-4	TRBJ2-4	.	CASRAGGGLAKNIQYF
TRBD1	TRBV11-2	TRBJ2-7	.	CASSLDRGRYEQYF
.	TRBV5-6	TRBJ1-6	.	CASSLGVNSPLHF
.	TRBV6-6	TRBJ1-5	.	CASSSGGGGNQPQHF
.	TRBV29-1	TRBJ2-5	.	CSVEDTSRVTQYF
.	TRBV11-2	TRBJ1-2	once	CASSLDLYGYTF
TRBD1	TRBV18	TRBJ2-5	once	CASSLLTTGGETQYF
TRBD2	TRBV30	TRBJ2-7	.	CAWSPGLVGYEQYF
.	TRBV28	TRBJ1-5	.	CASSFQGRNQPQHF
.	TRBV6-4	TRBJ2-5	.	CASSENRQETQYF
TRBD1	TRBV7-2	TRBJ2-6	.	CASGRQGAGAGANVLTF
.	TRBV29-1	TRBJ1-5	.	CSVEEGRDQPQHF
.	TRBV30	TRBJ1-1	.	CAWSVRTDTEAFF
.	TRBV30	TRBJ2-3	.	CAWSVSRDTQYF